This TCR beta chain was identified in a study of shared clonotypes between healthy human individuals. General observations from the study: With four donors compared, around 4.7% of naive CD4 clonotypes were shared.

This table comes from immunoSEQ multiplex PCR, and its TCRdb copy is limited to in-frame clones, with some not included. Found here are 2 million to 2.5 million clones, approximately 96% of them singletons; the top ten hold roughly 0.13%. V lost 5 bases and J 4 bases, leaving 14 bases between the germline ends. Germline values: CDR1 ENHRY, CDR2 SYGVKD. The CDR3 contains 14 residues. As for this clone: Antigen unknown.

What was sequenced was naive CD4+ T cells sorted from blood. The subset: CD45RA+ positively selected. This clonotype originated in a young man in good health. The chain links TRBV10-3 to TRBJ1-1, with D hard to call. The CDR3 sequence: CAISSTSMSTEAFF. Here the CDR3 DNA reads TGTGCCATCAGTTCTACAAGTATGAGCACTGAAGCTTTCTTT.